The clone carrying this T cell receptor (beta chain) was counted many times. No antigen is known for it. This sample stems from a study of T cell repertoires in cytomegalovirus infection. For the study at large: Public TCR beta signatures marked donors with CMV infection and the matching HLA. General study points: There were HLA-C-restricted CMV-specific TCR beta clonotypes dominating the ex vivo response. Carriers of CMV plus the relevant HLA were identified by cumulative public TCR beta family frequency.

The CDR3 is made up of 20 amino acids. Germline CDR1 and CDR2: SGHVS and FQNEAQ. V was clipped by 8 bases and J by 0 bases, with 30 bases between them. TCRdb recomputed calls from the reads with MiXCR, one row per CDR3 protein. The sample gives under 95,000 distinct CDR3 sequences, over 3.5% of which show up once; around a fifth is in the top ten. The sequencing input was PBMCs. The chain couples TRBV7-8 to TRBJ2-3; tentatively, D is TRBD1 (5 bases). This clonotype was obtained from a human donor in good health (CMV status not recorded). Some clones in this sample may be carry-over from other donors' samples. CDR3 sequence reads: CASLPGIFSPDFSSTDTQYF. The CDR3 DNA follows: TGTGCCAGCCTGCCAGGGATATTCTCTCCCGACTTCTCTAGCACAGATACGCAGTATTTT.